This T cell receptor (beta chain) was recovered during a study of blood T cell repertoires in COVID-19. Turning to the study itself: PBMCs, B-cell-depleted T cells, or T cells provided the cDNA or gDNA that made up the material.

Original processing notes: Amplification of reference gene primers was used by the study to estimate nucleated cell counts. Libraries were prepared by immunoSEQ multiplex PCR; TCRdb keeps only in-frame clonotypes and omits some of them. The D gene and trimming were derived from the DNA, and the V and J assignments and clone size from that table. The sample contains under 300,000 clones, roughly 88% of which appear only once. Individuals aged roughly 18 to 95 years were recruited from around 22 US areas. Cohorts were assigned according to the clinical history that participants reported. This TCR was recovered from a woman between 40 and 55 years old with acute COVID-19. The sequenced material came from PBMCs or T cells enriched from blood (not recorded which).

CDR3 in DNA: TGTGCCAGCAGCAACGGCCCTCCCATTTTGGGGAGTAACACTGAAGCTTTCTTT. Encoded protein: CASSNGPPILGSNTEAFF. The chain carries TRBV21-1 and TRBJ1-1. TRBV21-1 is flagged as a pseudogene. The CDR3 is 18 amino acids.